Detailed here is one T cell receptor (beta chain). This record comes from a study of cytomegalovirus exposure and HLA in healthy donors. PCR was performed using 60 Vbeta and 13 Jbeta primers. Produced via immunoSEQ multiplex PCR; TCRdb's table is partial and in-frame only. The table includes 60,000 to 95,000 clones, roughly 82% detected once. Source material: PBMCs. The receptor was isolated from a man in his 70s in good health and CMV-seropositive.

This chain's CDR3 is CATSLDRAAGELFF. DNA of the CDR3: TGTGCCACCAGCCTGGACAGGGCGGCCGGGGAGCTGTTTTTT. The rearrangement links TRBV15 to TRBJ2-2; 8 bases align to TRBD1. CDR1 LNHNV and CDR2 YYDKDF come from the germline V gene (reference sequence). The V segment lost 5 bases and the J segment 6 bases; nucleotides outside the gene matches: 5. This CDR3 is 14 amino acids long.